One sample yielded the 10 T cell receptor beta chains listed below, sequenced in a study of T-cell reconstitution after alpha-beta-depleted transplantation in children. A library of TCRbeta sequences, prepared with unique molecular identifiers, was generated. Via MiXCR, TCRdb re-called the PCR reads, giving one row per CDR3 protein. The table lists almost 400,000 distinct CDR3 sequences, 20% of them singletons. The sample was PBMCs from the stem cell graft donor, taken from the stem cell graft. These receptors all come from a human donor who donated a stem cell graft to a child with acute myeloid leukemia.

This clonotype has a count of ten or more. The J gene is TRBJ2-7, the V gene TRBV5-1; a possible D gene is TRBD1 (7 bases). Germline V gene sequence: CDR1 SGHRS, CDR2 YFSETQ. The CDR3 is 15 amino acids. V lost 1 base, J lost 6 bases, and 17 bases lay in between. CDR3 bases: TGCGCCAGCAGCTTGTTGGACAGGAGGGTCTCCGAGCAGTACTTC. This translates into CASSLLDRRVSEQYF.

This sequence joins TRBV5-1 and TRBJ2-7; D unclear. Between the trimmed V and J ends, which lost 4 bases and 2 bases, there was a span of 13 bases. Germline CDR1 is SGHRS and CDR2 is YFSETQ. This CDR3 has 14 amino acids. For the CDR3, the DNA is TGCGCCAGCAGCCCGAACACTGGACCCTACGAGCAGTACTTC. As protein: CASSPNTGPYEQYF.

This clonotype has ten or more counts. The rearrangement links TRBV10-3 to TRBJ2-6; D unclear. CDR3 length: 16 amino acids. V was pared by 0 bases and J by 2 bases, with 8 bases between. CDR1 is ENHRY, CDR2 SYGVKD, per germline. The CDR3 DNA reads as TGTGCCATCAGTGAGTCTGGCTCCACTGGGGCCAACGTCCTGACTTTC. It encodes CAISESGSTGANVLTF.

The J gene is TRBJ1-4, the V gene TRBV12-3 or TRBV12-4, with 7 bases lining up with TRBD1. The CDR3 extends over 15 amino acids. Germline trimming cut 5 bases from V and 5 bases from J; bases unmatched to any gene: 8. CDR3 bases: TGTGCCAGCAGTCCGAGGGGGGGACAGAATGAAAAACTGTTTTTT. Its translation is CASSPRGGQNEKLFF.

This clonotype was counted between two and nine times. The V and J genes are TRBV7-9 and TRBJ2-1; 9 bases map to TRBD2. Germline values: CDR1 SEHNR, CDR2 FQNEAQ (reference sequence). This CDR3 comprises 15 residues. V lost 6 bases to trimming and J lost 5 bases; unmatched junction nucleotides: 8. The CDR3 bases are TGTGCCAGCAGGAGAGCGGGAGGCCCCGACAATGAGCAGTTCTTC. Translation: CASRRAGGPDNEQFF.

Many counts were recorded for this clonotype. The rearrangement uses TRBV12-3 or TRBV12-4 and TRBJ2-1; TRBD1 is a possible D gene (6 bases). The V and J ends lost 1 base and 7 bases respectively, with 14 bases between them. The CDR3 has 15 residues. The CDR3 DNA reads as TGTGCCAGCAGTTTAGGTCGGCAGGGGAAGAATGAGCAGTTCTTC. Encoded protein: CASSLGRQGKNEQFF.

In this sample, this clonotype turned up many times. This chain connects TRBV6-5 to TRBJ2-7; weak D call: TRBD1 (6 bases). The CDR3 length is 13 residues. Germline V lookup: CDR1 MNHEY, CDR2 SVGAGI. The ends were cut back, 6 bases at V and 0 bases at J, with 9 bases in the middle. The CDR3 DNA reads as TGTGCCAGCAGGGGGACAAGCTCCTACGAGCAGTACTTC. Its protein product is CASRGTSSYEQYF.

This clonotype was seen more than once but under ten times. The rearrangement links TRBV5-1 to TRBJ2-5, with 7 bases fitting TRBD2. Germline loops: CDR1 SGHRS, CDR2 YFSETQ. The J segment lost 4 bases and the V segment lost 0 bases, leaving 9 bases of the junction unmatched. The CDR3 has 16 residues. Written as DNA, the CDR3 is TGCGCCAGCAGCTTGGTATCGCTAGCGGATCGAGAGACCCAGTACTTC. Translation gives CASSLVSLADRETQYF.

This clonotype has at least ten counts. Here the CDR3 reads CASSLTSDSYNEQFF. In DNA form, the CDR3 reads TGTGCCAGCAGCCTCACTAGCGATTCATACAATGAGCAGTTCTTC. The rearrangement joins TRBV11-2 to TRBJ2-1; 7 positions match TRBD2. The CDR3 is 15 residues long. CDR1 is SGHAT and CDR2 is FQNNGV in the germline V gene. The ends lost 5 bases at V and 4 bases at J; junction bases unmatched: 8.

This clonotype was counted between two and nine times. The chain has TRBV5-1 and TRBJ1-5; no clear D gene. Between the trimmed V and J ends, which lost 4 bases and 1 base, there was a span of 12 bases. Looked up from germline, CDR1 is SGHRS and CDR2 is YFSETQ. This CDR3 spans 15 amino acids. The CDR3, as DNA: TGCGCCAGCAGCCTCCATTGGGGAAGCAATCAGCCCCAGCATTTT. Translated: CASSLHWGSNQPQHF. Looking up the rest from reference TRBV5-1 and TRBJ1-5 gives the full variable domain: KAGVTQTPRYLIKTRGQQVTLSCSPISGHRSVSWYQQTPGQGLQFLFEYFSETQRNKGNFPGRFSGRQFSNSRSEMNVSTLELGDSALYLCASSLHWGSNQPQHFGDGTRLSIL.